This TCR beta chain was identified in a study of blood T cell repertoires in COVID-19. TCRdb keeps only in-frame clones here, not all; method: immunoSEQ multiplex PCR. The sample holds 200,000 to 250,000 clones, more than 80% seen once. The V gene's germline CDR1 is SGHRS and CDR2 YFSETQ. The CDR3 consists of 13 residues. Germline trimming cut 3 bases from V and 12 bases from J; bases unmatched to any gene: 8. The sequence came from a man aged 25 to 45 who had recovered from COVID-19. J is TRBJ1-4 and V is TRBV5-1, with 7 bases identical to TRBD1. Sequencing was carried out using peripheral blood. The CDR3 sequence is CASSSLTGTELFF. As DNA, the CDR3 is TGCGCCAGCAGCTCCCTCACGGGGACAGAACTGTTTTTT.